This T cell receptor beta chain was identified in a study of shared T cell receptors in the human thymus. With V trimmed by 3 bases and J by 4 bases, 28 bases remained unmatched. Looked up from germline, CDR1 is SGDLS and CDR2 is YYNGEE. This CDR3 contains 23 residues. The protocol was immunoSEQ multiplex PCR, while the TCRdb copy is restricted to in-frame clones and leaves out a portion. Of about 660,000 clones in the sample, approximately 90% were seen once. The same data also contributed to another study, on human thymus T cells. From that report: Having surgery to correct congenital heart defects, healthy Finnish infants acted as the donors. Thymus specimens were resections from corrective heart surgery. Unrelated individuals were reported by related research to share highly overlapping thymic repertoires.

The sample consisted of thymocytes. The rearrangement links TRBV9 to TRBJ2-1; 10 nucleotides agree with TRBD2. This TCR came from a boy less than two years old with a congenital heart defect. DNA of the CDR3: TGTGCCAGCAGCGCGCATGCGGCGGCGGGGCGGCTAGCGGGAGCCCCTTCGTACAATGAGCAGTTCTTC. Translated: CASSAHAAAGRLAGAPSYNEQFF.